A selection of T cell receptor beta chains follows, all from one sample in a study of T cell therapy after organ transplantation. No antigens are known for them. TCRdb's table, derived via immunoSEQ multiplex PCR, lists solely in-frame clones and lacks some. The sample has roughly 48,000 clones, about 94% seen once. Here the sequenced sample was CD8+ T cells from blood, taken before autologous CMV-specific T cell therapy. The receptors originated from a human patient who had received a solid organ transplant and had CMV disease. CDR3s leave out the opening cysteine and the closing phenylalanine or tryptophan. Fields, in order: CDR3 protein, J gene, V gene.

ASSPGHPIEQY TRBJ2-7 TRBV10-2
ASSSKTSPGETQY TRBJ2-5 TRBV7-9
ASSSGSETQY TRBJ2-5 TRBV27
ASGRWESTGELF TRBJ2-2 TRBV14
ASSPLLSLLNTEAF TRBJ1-1 TRBV9
ASSLASRFYEQY TRBJ2-7 TRBV5-1
ASSGQGPIQY TRBJ2-4 TRBV10-2
ASSEGGTGYNEQF TRBJ2-1 TRBV10-2
ASSQEEGYEQY TRBJ2-7 TRBV4-3
AWSGVLTGTEAF TRBJ1-1 TRBV30
ASSYGVYNSPLH TRBJ1-6 TRBV6-5
ASSRTGNIYGYT TRBJ1-2 TRBV5-4
ASKGSSYNSPLH TRBJ1-6 TRBV6-5
ASSVLPGPDYEQY TRBJ2-7 TRBV9
ASSQGLAGGADTQY TRBJ2-3 TRBV4-2
ASSRLAGDRHEQY TRBJ2-7 TRBV28
ASSVERGRGLNTGELF TRBJ2-2 TRBV9
ASSQAQVYEQY TRBJ2-7 TRBV4-2
ASSQDVEETQY TRBJ2-5 TRBV4-3
ASSLGLAGGPPTYNEQF TRBJ2-1 TRBV7-8
SASRGRPLH TRBJ1-6 TRBV20-1
ASSQDSARWGQETQY TRBJ2-5 TRBV4-1
VSLVWEQY TRBJ2-7 TRBV4-3
ASSLIRDRGEDEQF TRBJ2-1 TRBV11-2
ASSLGDRVNEQF TRBJ2-1 TRBV5-6
ASGTGPTDTQY TRBJ2-3 TRBV2
ASSLFEGLFYTEAF TRBJ1-1 TRBV5-6
ASSESAAQGLNEQF TRBJ2-1 TRBV10-2
ASSYDRVLYGYT TRBJ1-2 TRBV6-5
ASSQEVEGVYNSPLH TRBJ1-6 TRBV4-3
SVATGATYGYT TRBJ1-2 TRBV29-1
ASSLLGQGLYEQY . TRBV7-2
ASSISPGRDDGYT TRBJ1-2 TRBV19
ASSGDPRGDTQY TRBJ2-3 TRBV19
ASSLSRSYNEQF TRBJ2-1 TRBV7-7
ASSTGPDYGYT TRBJ1-2 TRBV11-2
ASSAHGTVSNQPQH TRBJ1-5 TRBV19
ASSLVPASSYEQY TRBJ2-7 TRBV11-2
SVEKEAGRPRGYT TRBJ1-2 TRBV29-1
SKRYQETQY TRBJ2-5 TRBV10-1
ASSSRYEAF TRBJ1-1 TRBV5-4
ASSMSGLAGETQY TRBJ2-5 TRBV19
ASRPGTSANGELF TRBJ2-2 TRBV27
AWRRSTDTQY TRBJ2-3 TRBV30
ASSYSGQGTYETQY TRBJ2-5 TRBV6-6
SVVDGTNTEAF TRBJ1-1 TRBV29-1
ASSLAPVGKNEQY TRBJ2-7 TRBV7-7
ASSLPGSNEQF TRBJ2-1 TRBV5-1
ASSFINEQF TRBJ2-1 TRBV7-2
ASSQDRDRVLFYEQY TRBJ2-7 TRBV4-1
SVETGFRETQY TRBJ2-5 TRBV29-1
ASSYLTRTDTQY TRBJ2-3 TRBV6-5
ASSEDIGSPLH TRBJ1-6 TRBV2
ASSPMNSGANVLT TRBJ2-6 TRBV27